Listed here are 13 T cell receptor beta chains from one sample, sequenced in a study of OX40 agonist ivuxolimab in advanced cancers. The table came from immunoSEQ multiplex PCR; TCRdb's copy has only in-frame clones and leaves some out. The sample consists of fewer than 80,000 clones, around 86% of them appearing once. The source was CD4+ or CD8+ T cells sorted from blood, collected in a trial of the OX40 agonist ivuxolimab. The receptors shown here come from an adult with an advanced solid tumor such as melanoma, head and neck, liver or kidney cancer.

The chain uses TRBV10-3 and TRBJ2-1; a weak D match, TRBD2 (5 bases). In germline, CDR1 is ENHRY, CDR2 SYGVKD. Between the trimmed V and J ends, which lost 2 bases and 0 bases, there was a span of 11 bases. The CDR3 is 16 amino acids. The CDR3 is CAISETFRGSYNEQFF. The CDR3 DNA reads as TGTGCCATCAGTGAGACCTTCCGGGGCTCCTACAATGAGCAGTTCTTC.

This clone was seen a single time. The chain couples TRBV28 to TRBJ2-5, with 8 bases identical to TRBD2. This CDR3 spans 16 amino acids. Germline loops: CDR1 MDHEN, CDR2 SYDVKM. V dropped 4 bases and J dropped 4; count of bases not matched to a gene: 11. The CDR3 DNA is TGTGCCAGCAGTTCCCCTCGGGGGGGGGTCGGAGAGACCCAGTACTTC. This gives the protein CASSSPRGGVGETQYF.

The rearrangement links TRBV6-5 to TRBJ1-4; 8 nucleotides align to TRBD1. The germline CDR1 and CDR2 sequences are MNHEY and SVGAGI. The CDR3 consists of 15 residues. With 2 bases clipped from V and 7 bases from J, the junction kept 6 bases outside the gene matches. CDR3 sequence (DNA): TGTGCCAGCAGTTACCGAGGACAGGGCACTGAAAAACTGTTTTTT. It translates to CASSYRGQGTEKLFF.

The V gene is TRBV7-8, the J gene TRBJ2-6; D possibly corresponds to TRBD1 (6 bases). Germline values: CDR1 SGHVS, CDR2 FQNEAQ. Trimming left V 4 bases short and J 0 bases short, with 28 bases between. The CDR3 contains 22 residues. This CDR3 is CASSSQPPTQGVISSGANVLTF. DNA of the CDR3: TGTGCCAGCAGCTCCCAGCCCCCCACACAGGGAGTTATAAGCTCTGGGGCCAACGTCCTGACTTTC.

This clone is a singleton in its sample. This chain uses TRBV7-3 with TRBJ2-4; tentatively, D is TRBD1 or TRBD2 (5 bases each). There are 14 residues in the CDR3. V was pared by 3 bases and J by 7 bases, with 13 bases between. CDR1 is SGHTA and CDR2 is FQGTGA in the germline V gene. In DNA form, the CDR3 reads TGTGCCAGCAGCTTGGGGAACGGGGCTAACATTCAGTACTTC. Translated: CASSLGNGANIQYF.

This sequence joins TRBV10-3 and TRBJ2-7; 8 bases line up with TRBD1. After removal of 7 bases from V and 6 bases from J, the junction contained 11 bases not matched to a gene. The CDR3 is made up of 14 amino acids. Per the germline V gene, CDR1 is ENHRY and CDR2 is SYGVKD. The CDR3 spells CAITPGTGGSEQYF. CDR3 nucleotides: TGTGCCATCACCCCAGGGACAGGTGGTAGCGAGCAGTACTTC.

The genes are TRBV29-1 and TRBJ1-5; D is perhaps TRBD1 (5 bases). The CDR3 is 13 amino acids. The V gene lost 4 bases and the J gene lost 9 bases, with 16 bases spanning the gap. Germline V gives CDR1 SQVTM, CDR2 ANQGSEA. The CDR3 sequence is CSVGVGDLGPQHF. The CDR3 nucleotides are TGCAGCGTTGGGGTGGGGGATTTAGGGCCCCAGCATTTT.

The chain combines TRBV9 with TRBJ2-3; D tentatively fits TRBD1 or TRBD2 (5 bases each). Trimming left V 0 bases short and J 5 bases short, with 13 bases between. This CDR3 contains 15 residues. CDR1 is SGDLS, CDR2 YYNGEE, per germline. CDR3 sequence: CASSVGVGDGDTQYF. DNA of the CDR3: TGTGCCAGCAGCGTAGGCGTCGGGGACGGAGATACGCAGTATTTT.

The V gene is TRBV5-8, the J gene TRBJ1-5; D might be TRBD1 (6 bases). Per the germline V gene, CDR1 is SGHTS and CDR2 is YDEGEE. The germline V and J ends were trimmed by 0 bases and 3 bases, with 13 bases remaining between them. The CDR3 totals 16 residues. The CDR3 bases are TGTGCCAGCAGCTTGGGGACAGAGCTTACCAATCAGCCCCAGCATTTT. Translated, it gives CASSLGTELTNQPQHF.

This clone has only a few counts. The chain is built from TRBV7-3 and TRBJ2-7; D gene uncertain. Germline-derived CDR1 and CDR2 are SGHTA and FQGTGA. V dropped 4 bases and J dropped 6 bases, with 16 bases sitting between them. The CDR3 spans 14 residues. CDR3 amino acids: CASSSVDRTGEQYF. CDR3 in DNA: TGTGCCAGCAGCTCCGTAGACCGGACGGGCGAGCAGTACTTC. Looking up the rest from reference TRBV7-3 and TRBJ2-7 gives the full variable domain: GAGVSQTPSNKVTEKGKYVELRCDPISGHTALYWYRQSLGQGPEFLIYFQGTGAADDSGLPNDRFFAVRPEGSVSTLKIQRTERGDSAVYLCASSSVDRTGEQYFGPGTRLTVT.

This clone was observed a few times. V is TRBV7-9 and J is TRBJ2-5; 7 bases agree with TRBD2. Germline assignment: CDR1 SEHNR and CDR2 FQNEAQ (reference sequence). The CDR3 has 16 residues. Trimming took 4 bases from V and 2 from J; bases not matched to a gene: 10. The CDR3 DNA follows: TGTGCCAGCAGCTCAGTCTCGGGACTACCGCAAGAGACCCAGTACTTC. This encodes CASSSVSGLPQETQYF.

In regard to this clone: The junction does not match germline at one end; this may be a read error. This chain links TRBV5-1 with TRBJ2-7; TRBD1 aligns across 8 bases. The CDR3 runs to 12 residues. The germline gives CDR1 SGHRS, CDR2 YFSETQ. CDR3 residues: CASSPGTGRADF. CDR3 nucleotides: TGCGCCAGCAGCCCTGGGACAGGCCGAGCAGACTTC.

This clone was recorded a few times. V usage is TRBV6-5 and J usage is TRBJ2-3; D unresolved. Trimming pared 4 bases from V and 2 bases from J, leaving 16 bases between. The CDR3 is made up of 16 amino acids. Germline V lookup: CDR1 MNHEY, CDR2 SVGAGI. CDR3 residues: CASSSQPNPSTDTQYF. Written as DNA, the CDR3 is TGTGCCAGCAGTTCACAGCCCAACCCTTCCACAGATACGCAGTATTTT.